Listed below are T cell receptor beta chains from one sample, sequenced in a study of cytomegalovirus exposure and HLA in healthy donors. Libraries were prepared by immunoSEQ multiplex PCR; TCRdb keeps only in-frame clonotypes and omits some of them. The sample contains about 120,000 clones, more than 65% of which appear only once. Sequencing used PBMCs. These TCRs come from a man aged 35 to 55 in good health and CMV-seropositive. Each CDR3 is given with its conserved first and last residue. A D gene is named only where the DNA matches it firmly. Part of the rows lack a size; the others show once, few, many or a class for expanded clones.

size: once
J: TRBJ2-2
length: 15
V: TRBV6-5
D: NA
DNA: TGTGCCAGCAGTTACCTGGGGCGCTTCACCGGGGAGCTGTTTTTT
CDR3: CASSYLGRFTGELFF

size: NA
J: TRBJ1-5
length: 14
V: TRBV7-2
D: TRBD1
DNA: TGTGCCAGCAGCTTGGGACAGTCATATCAGCCCCAGCATTTT
CDR3: CASSLGQSYQPQHF

size: few
J: TRBJ1-1
length: 14
V: TRBV5-1
D: NA
DNA: TGCGCCAGCAGCTTGGGAGGGGGTGAACCTGAAGCTTTCTTT
CDR3: CASSLGGGEPEAFF

size: once
J: TRBJ2-7
length: 15
V: TRBV18
D: TRBD1
DNA: TGTGCCAGCTCACACAAACGGACAGGCGGTTACGAGCAGTACTTC
CDR3: CASSHKRTGGYEQYF

size: NA
J: TRBJ2-3
length: 15
V: TRBV7-3
D: TRBD2
DNA: TGTGCCAGCAGCTTCGTGCGGGGGACGACAGATACGCAGTATTTT
CDR3: CASSFVRGTTDTQYF

size: NA
J: TRBJ2-2
length: 17
V: TRBV11-3
D: TRBD1
DNA: TGTGCCAGCAGCCCGACACCGAACAGGGGGAACACCGGGGAGCTGTTTTTT
CDR3: CASSPTPNRGNTGELFF

size: NA
J: TRBJ1-2
length: 14
V: TRBV6-1
D: NA
DNA: TGTGCCAGCAAGGGACAAGCTATCCTCTATGGCTACACCTTC
CDR3: CASKGQAILYGYTF

size: NA
J: TRBJ2-7
length: 15
V: TRBV4-1
D: NA
DNA: TGCGCCAGCAGCCAAGGTCCAAATCCCTCCTACGAGCAGTACTTC
CDR3: CASSQGPNPSYEQYF

size: once
J: TRBJ2-2
length: 13
V: TRBV11-3
D: NA
DNA: TGTGCCAGCAGCCTAGGGAGTACCGGGGAGCTGTTTTTT
CDR3: CASSLGSTGELFF

size: NA
J: TRBJ2-5
length: 17
V: TRBV9
D: NA
DNA: TGTGCCAGCAGCGCCTTGACGGGGAGAACAAACTCAGAGACCCAGTACTTC
CDR3: CASSALTGRTNSETQYF

size: NA
J: TRBJ1-5
length: 16
V: TRBV4-1
D: NA
DNA: TGCGCCAGCAGCCAAGCGCTGGGGGGAAGCAATCAGCCCCAGCATTTT
CDR3: CASSQALGGSNQPQHF

size: few
J: TRBJ2-5
length: 15
V: TRBV5-3
D: TRBD1
DNA: TGTGCCAGAAGCTTCGACAGGGCGGAAGGGGAGACCCAGTACTTC
CDR3: CARSFDRAEGETQYF

size: NA
J: TRBJ1-2
length: 14
V: TRBV5-6
D: NA
DNA: TGTGCCAGCAGCGAGACACCGTCAAACTATGGCTACACCTTC
CDR3: CASSETPSNYGYTF

size: NA
J: TRBJ1-1
length: 17
V: TRBV7-9
D: NA
DNA: TGTGCCAGCAGCCTTTATGGGTCCCCAGGGATCGGGACTGAAGCTTTCTTT
CDR3: CASSLYGSPGIGTEAFF

size: NA
J: TRBJ1-6
length: 16
V: TRBV2
D: TRBD1
DNA: TGTGCCAGCAGAGCGGACAGGAGCTCCTATAATTCACCCCTCCACTTT
CDR3: CASRADRSSYNSPLHF

size: NA
J: TRBJ2-7
length: 16
V: TRBV21-1
D: NA
DNA: TGTGCCAGCAGCATACCACTGACAGGGATAACCTACGAGCAGTACTTC
CDR3: CASSIPLTGITYEQYF

size: once
J: TRBJ2-2
length: 14
V: TRBV7-2
D: NA
DNA: TGTGCCAGCAGCATGGGACACTACACCGGGGAGCTGTTTTTT
CDR3: CASSMGHYTGELFF

size: NA
J: TRBJ2-3
length: 17
V: TRBV7-3
D: NA
DNA: TGTGCCAGCAGCTCAACGAAACAGGGCCCGGATACAGATACGCAGTATTTT
CDR3: CASSSTKQGPDTDTQYF

size: NA
J: TRBJ2-1
length: 18
V: TRBV14
D: TRBD1
DNA: TGTGCCAGCAGCCCTGTGGGACAGGCGCGGTTTCCCAACAATGAGCAGTTCTTC
CDR3: CASSPVGQARFPNNEQFF

size: NA
J: TRBJ1-1
length: 14
V: TRBV19
D: NA
DNA: TGTGCCAGTAGTAGCGGGGGTACGAACACTGAAGCTTTCTTT
CDR3: CASSSGGTNTEAFF

size: once
J: TRBJ2-5
length: 15
V: TRBV5-1
D: TRBD1
DNA: TGCGCCAGCAGCGCGGGGGACAGGGGGGTAGAGACCCAGTACTTC
CDR3: CASSAGDRGVETQYF

size: NA
J: TRBJ1-3
length: 16
V: TRBV4-1
D: TRBD1
DNA: TGCGCCAGCAGCCGGGGACAGGGATACTCTGGAAACACCATATATTTT
CDR3: CASSRGQGYSGNTIYF

size: NA
J: TRBJ2-5
length: 15
V: TRBV7-2
D: NA
DNA: TGTGCCAGCAGCAGACAGGGGACTATCCAAGAGACCCAGTACTTC
CDR3: CASSRQGTIQETQYF

size: NA
J: TRBJ2-7
length: 12
V: TRBV28
D: NA
DNA: TGTGCCAGCAGTCCGAGCTCCTACGAGCAGTACTTC
CDR3: CASSPSSYEQYF

size: few
J: TRBJ2-5
length: 16
V: TRBV19
D: NA
DNA: TGTGCCAGTAGTATGGGGAACGGAGCGGGTAAGGAGACCCAGTACTTC
CDR3: CASSMGNGAGKETQYF

size: NA
J: TRBJ2-2
length: 13
V: TRBV7-7
D: NA
DNA: TGTGCTAGCAGCCCACCCCGGACCGGGGAGCTGTTTTTT
CDR3: CASSPPRTGELFF

size: few
J: TRBJ2-7
length: 14
V: TRBV18
D: NA
DNA: TGTGCCAGCTCACCCCGGGTTGGGGCCAACGAGCAGTACTTC
CDR3: CASSPRVGANEQYF

size: NA
J: TRBJ1-6
length: 14
V: TRBV28
D: TRBD1
DNA: TGTGCCAGCAGCCCCGGGGACAGGATGAAACCCCTCCACTTT
CDR3: CASSPGDRMKPLHF

size: once
J: TRBJ2-7
length: 14
V: TRBV5-1
D: NA
DNA: TGCGCCAGCAGCGTCATAGGACGGGGGTACGAGCAGTACTTC
CDR3: CASSVIGRGYEQYF

size: once
J: TRBJ2-1
length: 13
V: TRBV2
D: NA
DNA: TGTGCCAGCAGTGTCCCAGGCTACAATGAGCAGTTCTTC
CDR3: CASSVPGYNEQFF

size: NA
J: TRBJ1-4
length: 17
V: TRBV7-9
D: NA
DNA: TGTGCCAGCAGCTGGGGTATCCCCGGCCCGGGGAATGAAAAACTGTTTTTT
CDR3: CASSWGIPGPGNEKLFF

size: NA
J: TRBJ2-1
length: 15
V: TRBV19
D: TRBD1
DNA: TGTGCCAGTAGTATGGTGGGACAGGGTAGTAATGAGCAGTTCTTC
CDR3: CASSMVGQGSNEQFF

size: NA
J: TRBJ2-7
length: 15
V: TRBV7-6
D: TRBD2
DNA: TGTGCCAGCAGCTTTAGCGGGGGGCCCTCCTACGAGCAGTACTTC
CDR3: CASSFSGGPSYEQYF

size: NA
J: TRBJ1-2
length: 13
V: TRBV7-2
D: NA
DNA: TGTGCCAGCAGCGGGGGCGGGGGTCGAGGCTACACCTTC
CDR3: CASSGGGGRGYTF

size: few
J: TRBJ2-1
length: 14
V: TRBV6-1
D: NA
DNA: TGTGCCATCAACCCTTTGACAGGCTACAATGAGCAGTTCTTC
CDR3: CAINPLTGYNEQFF

size: NA
J: TRBJ2-3
length: 12
V: TRBV2
D: TRBD1
DNA: TGTGCCAGCAGAGAGGACAGGACCAGTTTTTATTTT
CDR3: CASREDRTSFYF

size: NA
J: TRBJ2-7
length: 14
V: TRBV27
D: TRBD2
DNA: TGTGCCAGCAGTTTTACCAGCGGGGGATACGAGCAGTACTTC
CDR3: CASSFTSGGYEQYF

size: NA
J: TRBJ1-3
length: 15
V: TRBV28
D: NA
DNA: TGTGCCAGCAGGGGGGCGGAGTACCCTGGAAACACCATATATTTT
CDR3: CASRGAEYPGNTIYF